This entry concerns a single TCR beta chain. Its antigen is as yet unknown. These data are taken from a study of OX40 agonist ivuxolimab in advanced cancers. Study context: Patients were treated with ivuxolimab, an agonistic anti-OX40 (CD134) antibody.

Produced via immunoSEQ multiplex PCR; TCRdb's table is partial and in-frame only. The sample consists of under 80,000 clones, almost 90% of them appearing once. Overall study findings and caveats: People who partly responded at 0.1-3.0 mg/kg had some of the least clonal expansion seen.

CDR3 size: 18 residues. The germline CDR1 and CDR2 sequences are SGDLS and YYNGEE. The trim removed 0 bases at V and 2 bases at J, leaving 10 bases unmatched. The source was CD4+ or CD8+ T cells sorted from blood, collected in a trial of the OX40 agonist ivuxolimab. This clonotype originated in an adult with an advanced solid tumor such as melanoma, head and neck, liver or kidney cancer. The chain is built from TRBV9 and TRBJ2-3; 9 bases are a match to TRBD2. CDR3: CASSVAIGLAGTTDTQYF. Here the CDR3 DNA reads TGTGCCAGCAGCGTAGCTATAGGGCTAGCGGGAACCACAGATACGCAGTATTTT.